The clone carrying this T cell receptor beta chain turned up a few times. Genomic DNA, serving as template, underwent TCR beta VDJ and CDR3 profiling. TCRdb reanalysed the reads using MiXCR and keeps one entry per CDR3 protein. The table includes around 80,000 distinct CDR3 sequences, 70% detected once. This sample was taken from a study of CD8+CD57+ T cells in acquired aplastic anemia. The overall study: The DNA of sorted CD4+ and CD8+ cells averaged around 3 ug.

Germline CDR1 LNHDA, CDR2 SQIVND (reference sequence). The CDR3 spans 15 residues. Unmatched junction bases numbered 13, after V lost 8 bases and J lost 5 bases. Selection for sequencing was limited to patients who had shown CD8+CD57+ cell expansion by flow cytometry. As a group, the patients uniformly had severe acquired aplastic anemia. No therapy had been given to the patients at the time of blood sampling. What was sequenced was sorted CD4+, CD8+, or CD8+CD57+ T cells (not recorded which) from PBMCs. The V and J genes are TRBV19 and TRBJ2-5, with 8 bases lining up with TRBD2. This sequence originates from a human donor with aplastic anemia. The CDR3: CASSSPGGQRETQYF. The CDR3, as DNA: TGTGCCAGTTCTTCTCCGGGAGGGCAACGGGAGACCCAGTACTTC.